The following is a T cell receptor (beta chain) sequence with its context. Its target is not known. This sample was taken from a study of cytomegalovirus exposure and HLA in healthy donors. The PCR employed 60 Vbeta primers together with 13 Jbeta primers. TCRdb keeps only in-frame clones here, not all; method: immunoSEQ multiplex PCR. The sample includes 100,000 or so clones, 79% of them seen just once. Findings of the study overall: Listed as cytomegalovirus-associated were 150 to 200 TCR beta chains. V- and J-gene trimming in TCR beta was tied to a missense DCLRE1C variant by an analysis performed later. The classifier was said to identify cytomegalovirus status with high specificity and sensitivity.

The receptor's source is a female donor in good health and CMV-seropositive. Sequences were obtained from PBMCs.

In DNA form, the CDR3 reads TGCGCCAGCAGCCAAGAGCTGAGCTCCTACAATGAGCAGTTCTTC. This encodes CASSQELSSYNEQFF. The V call is TRBV4-3, the J call TRBJ2-1; D is unresolved. Per the germline V gene, CDR1 is LGHNA and CDR2 is YSLEER. CDR3 length: 15 amino acids. V shed 0 bases and J shed 0 bases, with 6 bases lying between them.